The entry below gives a single T cell receptor (beta chain) sequence along with its context. Its cognate antigen is unknown. The table came from immunoSEQ multiplex PCR; TCRdb's copy has only in-frame clones and leaves some out. The sample contains about 97,000 clones, roughly nine tenths of which appear only once. The data stem from a study of T cell responses to AZD1222 COVID-19 vaccine. Regarding the study as a whole: Every sample of the repertoires postdated the peak T cell response.

The V gene's germline CDR1 is SGHRS and CDR2 YFSETQ. V was shortened by 4 bases and J by 4 bases, with 12 bases between the two germline ends. This CDR3 has 14 amino acids. The chain carries TRBV5-1 and TRBJ1-5; maybe TRBD1 (6 bases). The clonotype comes from an adult in good health. This material consisted of peripheral blood, taken on day 0 of AZD1222 vaccination. The CDR3 loop reads CASSPDSANQPQHF. CDR3 coding DNA: TGCGCCAGCAGCCCGGACAGTGCGAATCAGCCCCAGCATTTT. Using reference TRBV5-1 and TRBJ1-5 for the parts outside the CDR3, the full variable domain is KAGVTQTPRYLIKTRGQQVTLSCSPISGHRSVSWYQQTPGQGLQFLFEYFSETQRNKGNFPGRFSGRQFSNSRSEMNVSTLELGDSALYLCASSPDSANQPQHFGDGTRLSIL.